This T cell receptor (beta chain) is drawn from a study of blood T cells in healthy people across ages (dated by TCRdb to the mid-2010s). About the investigation overall: Template switching captured roughly one uniquely barcoded TCR beta cDNA molecule per two T cells in model experiments. Age-related changes in TCR beta repertoire diversity were measured in the study by deep sequencing normalized with unique cDNA molecular identifiers. Donors were grouped into four age groups: young (average approximately 15 years), middle-aged (less than 40), aged (around 66) and long-lived (approximately 78). Donors of different ages were randomly distributed across sequencing lanes to avoid experimental bias. Two additional independent replicas of 1 million unique cDNA reads from the same blood draw were analyzed for two donors (one aged 18 to 30 and one aged 80 or older). The paper as a whole reports these results and caveats: Bulk unsorted PBMC profiling prevented conclusive comparison of naive and antigen-experienced compartments. Compared with the aged group, the long-lived group had more naive CD4+ T cells, fewer expanded clones and increased TCR diversity, a pattern suggesting age selection. Observed TCR beta diversity per million T cells fell roughly linearly with age, and a significant reduction was already apparent by age approximately 40. Total diversity estimates from one million sequenced T cells were considered lower bounds and underestimates. The percentage of naive T cells measured by flow cytometry correlated strongly with observed TCR beta diversity. The CMV infection status of donors was not known, potentially confounding age-related changes in expanded clonotypes.

Receptors were amplified or captured by 5' RACE. Sequencing relied on an Illumina HiSeq 2500. A second roughly 7 to 11 cycle PCR used a sample-barcoded 5' primer and a J-beta primer mix. A unique molecular identifier was introduced onto each TCR beta cDNA molecule by a template-switch 5' adaptor carrying 12 random nucleotides. Each sample yielded at least 2.5 million CDR3-containing paired-end reads. First-strand cDNA was synthesized from all RNA with the Mint cDNA synthesis kit, primed by a TRBC-specific oligonucleotide. After uracil-DNA glycosylase treatment, a first 18-cycle PCR used universal primers M1SS and BC2_uni_R on all cDNA. The paper's processing steps were these. Each sample was normalized by randomly selecting 1 million high-quality reads, each carrying a distinct molecular identifier. Instead of being binned into consensus sequences, reads that shared molecular identifiers were thrown out. MiTCR, set to a Q25 quality threshold and the strictest error-elimination algorithm, was used for CDR3 identification, clonotype clustering and error correction. A nonparametric unseen species model with Euler transformation was used to estimate lower-bound total TCR beta diversity. TCRdb cleaned the public reads at Q25 with fastp, built clones with MiXCR and kept in-frame beta chains. Entries that share a CDR3 protein sequence are merged under the most common genes and DNA. Clone size and V and J calls follow TCRdb, not the original study. In all, the sample holds about 1.1 million distinct CDR3 sequences, and under 40% of those were seen once. The ten biggest clones cover about an eighth of the sample.

The 35 to 40 donors, aged about 6 to 100 years, were systemically healthy Caucasian individuals from Russia. Each donor gave about 10 milliliters of peripheral blood, drawn into EDTA-treated Vacutainer tubes. Ficoll-Paque density-gradient centrifugation was used to isolate PBMCs, with at least 7 million obtained per sample. Total RNA was extracted from PBMCs with Trizol reagent, with at least 6 micrograms obtained per sample. The percentages of naive CD45RAhigh/CD27high T cells were determined by flow cytometry on a PBMC aliquot from every donor. In regard to this clonotype: The target of this receptor is not known. No much larger clone exists at a distance of one base, and base qualities are not known.

Unmatched junction bases come to 18, with V trimmed by 0 bases and J by 10 bases. The CDR3 contains 17 residues, cysteine and phenylalanine counted. Only the CDR3 part of the read is kept: 51 bases, read in frame from the first base. The germline V gene (reference sequence) specifies DFQATT as CDR1 and SNEGSKA as CDR2. This receptor was taken from a man aged 18-30 years in good health. The rearranged chain carries TRBV20-1 and TRBJ2-1, with 7 central nucleotides matching TRBD1. Sequenced sample: blood. The nucleotides read TGCAGTGCTAGAGATCAGGAGTTCGGGACAGCCACCTACGAGCAGTTCTTC. Its protein is CSARDQEFGTATYEQFF.